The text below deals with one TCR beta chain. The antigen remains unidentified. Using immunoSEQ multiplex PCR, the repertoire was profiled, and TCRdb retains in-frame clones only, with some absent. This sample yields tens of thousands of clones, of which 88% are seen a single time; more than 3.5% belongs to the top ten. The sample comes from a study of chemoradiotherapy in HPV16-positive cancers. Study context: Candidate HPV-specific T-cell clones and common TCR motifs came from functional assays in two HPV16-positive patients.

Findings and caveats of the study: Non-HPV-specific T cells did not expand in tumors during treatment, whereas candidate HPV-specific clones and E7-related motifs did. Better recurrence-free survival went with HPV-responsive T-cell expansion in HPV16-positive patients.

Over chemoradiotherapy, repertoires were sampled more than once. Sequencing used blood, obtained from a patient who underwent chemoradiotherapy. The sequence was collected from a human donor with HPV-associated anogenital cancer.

The CDR3 is CAGGLGVETQYF. The DNA of the CDR3 is TGTGCCGGGGGACTAGGAGTGGAGACCCAGTACTTC. The rearrangement links TRBV7-9 to TRBJ2-5; 8 nucleotides match TRBD2. The CDR3 runs to 12 residues. The germline V gene encodes CDR1 SEHNR and CDR2 FQNEAQ (reference sequence). V lost 11 bases to trimming and J lost 5 bases; unmatched junction nucleotides: 7.